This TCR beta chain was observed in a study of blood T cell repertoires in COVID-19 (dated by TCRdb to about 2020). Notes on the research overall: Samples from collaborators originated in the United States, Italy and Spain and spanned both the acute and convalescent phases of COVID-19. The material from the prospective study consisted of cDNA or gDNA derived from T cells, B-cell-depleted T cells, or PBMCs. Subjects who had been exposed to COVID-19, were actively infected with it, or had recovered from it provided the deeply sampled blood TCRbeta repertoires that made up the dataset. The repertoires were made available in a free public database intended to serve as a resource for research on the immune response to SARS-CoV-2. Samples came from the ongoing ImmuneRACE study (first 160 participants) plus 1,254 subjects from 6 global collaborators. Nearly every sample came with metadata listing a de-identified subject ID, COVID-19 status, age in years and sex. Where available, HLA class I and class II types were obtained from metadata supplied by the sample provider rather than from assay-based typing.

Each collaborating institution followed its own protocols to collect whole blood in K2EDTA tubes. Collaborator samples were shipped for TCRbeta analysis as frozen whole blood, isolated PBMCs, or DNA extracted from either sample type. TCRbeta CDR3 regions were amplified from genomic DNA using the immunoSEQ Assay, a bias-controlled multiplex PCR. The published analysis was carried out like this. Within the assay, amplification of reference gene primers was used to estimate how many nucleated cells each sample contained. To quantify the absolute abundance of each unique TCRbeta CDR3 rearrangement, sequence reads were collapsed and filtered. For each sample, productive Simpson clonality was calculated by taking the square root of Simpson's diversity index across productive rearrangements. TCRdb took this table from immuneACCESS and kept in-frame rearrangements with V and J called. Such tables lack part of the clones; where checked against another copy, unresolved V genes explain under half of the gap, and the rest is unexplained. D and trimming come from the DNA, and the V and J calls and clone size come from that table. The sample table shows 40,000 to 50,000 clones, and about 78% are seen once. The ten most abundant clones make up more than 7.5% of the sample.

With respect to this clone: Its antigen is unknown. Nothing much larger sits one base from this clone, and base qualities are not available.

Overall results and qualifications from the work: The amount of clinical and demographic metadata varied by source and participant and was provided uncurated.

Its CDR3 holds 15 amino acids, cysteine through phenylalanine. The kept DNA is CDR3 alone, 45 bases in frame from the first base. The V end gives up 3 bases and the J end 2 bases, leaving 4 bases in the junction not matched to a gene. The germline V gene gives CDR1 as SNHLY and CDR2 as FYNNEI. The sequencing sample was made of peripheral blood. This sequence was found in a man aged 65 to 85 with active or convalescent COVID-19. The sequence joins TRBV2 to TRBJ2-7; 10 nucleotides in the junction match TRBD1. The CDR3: CASSDRDRGTYEQYF. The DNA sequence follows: TGTGCCAGCAGTGACCGGGACAGGGGTACCTACGAGCAGTACTTC.